The 21 T cell receptor beta chains presented below share a single source sample, sequenced in a study of blood T cell repertoires in COVID-19. The assay was immunoSEQ multiplex PCR, and TCRdb's table has in-frame clones only and misses some. The table has under 200,000 clones, around 80% seen once. The sequenced sample consisted of PBMCs or T cells enriched from blood (not recorded which). These receptors all stem from a woman aged 60-75 years who had recovered from COVID-19.

The rearrangement links TRBV2 to TRBJ1-1; 9 nucleotides match TRBD1. J lost 11 bases, V lost 6 bases, and 10 bases had no gene match. Per germline, CDR1 SNHLY and CDR2 FYNNEI. This CDR3 spans 13 amino acids. CDR3: CASSSPGQGSAFF. DNA of the CDR3: TGTGCCAGCAGCTCCCCCGGACAGGGGAGTGCTTTCTTT.

V usage is TRBV12-3 or TRBV12-4 and J usage is TRBJ2-3; no definite D call. This CDR3 region has 13 residues. Trimming cost V 4 bases and J 2 bases, with 7 bases left between them. The CDR3 DNA follows: TGTGCCAGCAGTTCATTAGACACAGATACGCAGTATTTT. Its translation is CASSSLDTDTQYF.

CDR3 sequence (DNA): TGTGCCAGCAGCTTGCCGGTCGCGAACACCGGGGAGCTGTTTTTT. Translating gives CASSLPVANTGELFF. The chain joins TRBV5-6 to TRBJ2-2; D remains ambiguous. This CDR3 has 15 residues. Germline loops: CDR1 SGHDT, CDR2 YYEEEE. Trimming removed 1 base at V and 0 bases at J, with 7 bases between.

This clone was counted a few times. This chain joins TRBV7-3 and TRBJ1-6, with 7 bases identical to TRBD1. The CDR3 extends over 14 amino acids. CDR1 is SGHTA, CDR2 FQGTGA, per germline. V lost 3 bases to trimming and J lost 10 bases; unmatched junction nucleotides: 6. CDR3 in DNA: TGTGCCAGCAGCTTTGGACAGGCATCCTCACCCCTCCACTTT. Translating gives CASSFGQASSPLHF.

The genes are TRBV2 and TRBJ1-5; no clear D gene. V was shortened by 2 bases and J by 5 bases, with 10 bases between the two germline ends. Germline CDR1 reads SNHLY; CDR2 reads FYNNEI. The CDR3 consists of 14 residues. The CDR3 DNA reads as TGTGCCAGCAGTGAAACCTCCACGGATCAGCCCCAGCATTTT. It translates to CASSETSTDQPQHF.

This clone appeared once. The gene calls are TRBV2 and TRBJ1-1, with 9 bases aligning to TRBD1. V gave up 1 base and J gave up 5 bases; unmatched junction bases: 8. CDR1 and CDR2 from the germline V gene are SNHLY and FYNNEI. This CDR3 has 16 amino acids. CDR3 amino acids: CASSEVGQGVGTEAFF. CDR3 nucleotides: TGTGCCAGCAGTGAAGTGGGACAGGGCGTGGGGACTGAAGCTTTCTTT.

The chain recombines TRBV4-2 with TRBJ1-1, with D maybe TRBD1 (5 bases). The CDR3 runs to 14 residues. Trimming pared 5 bases from V and 1 base from J, leaving 11 bases between. Germline V lookup: CDR1 LGHNA, CDR2 YNFKEQ. CDR3 DNA sequence: TGTGCCAGCAGCTCTGACGGGGGGAACACTGAAGCTTTCTTT. It specifies CASSSDGGNTEAFF.

This chain links TRBV5-8 with TRBJ2-1, with TRBD2 identical over 15 bases. The CDR3 is 16 amino acids. The germline gives CDR1 SGHTS, CDR2 YDEGEE. Losses at the gene ends were 5 bases for V and 7 bases for J; bases not matched to a gene: 7. This CDR3 is CASRGLAGGPNNEQFF. The CDR3 nucleotides are TGTGCCAGCAGAGGACTAGCGGGAGGGCCTAATAATGAGCAGTTCTTC.

In DNA form, the CDR3 reads TGTGCCAGTAGTATTGAGCCAGGGAAAGAGACCCAGTACTTC. It encodes CASSIEPGKETQYF. The gene calls are TRBV19 and TRBJ2-5; possibly TRBD1 for D (5 bases). Germline CDR1 LNHDA, CDR2 SQIVND (reference sequence). The length of the CDR3 is 14 residues. V gave up 3 bases and J gave up 3 bases, with 11 bases separating them.

The chain joins TRBV28 to TRBJ1-1; D is possibly TRBD1 (6 bases). CDR1 MDHEN and CDR2 SYDVKM come from the germline V gene. V lost 5 bases and J 6 bases, leaving 16 bases between the germline ends. The CDR3 is 14 amino acids. CDR3 in DNA: TGTGCCAGCAGTCCCCCGACAGGTTTCGCTGAAGCTTTCTTT. Translating it yields CASSPPTGFAEAFF.

This sequence joins TRBV19 and TRBJ1-1; tentative D call: TRBD1 (6 bases). The CDR3 consists of 13 residues. Trimming cost V 3 bases and J 5 bases, with 10 bases left between them. Germline V gene sequence: CDR1 LNHDA, CDR2 SQIVND (reference sequence). The CDR3 protein is CASSITGRTEAFF. CDR3 DNA sequence: TGTGCCAGTAGTATCACAGGGCGTACTGAAGCTTTCTTT.

A few counts support this clone. One end of the junction does not line up with germline, which may come from a read error. J is TRBJ1-6 and V is TRBV2; tentatively, D is TRBD1 (6 bases). CDR1 and CDR2 from the germline V gene are SNHLY and FYNNEI. CDR3 length equals 15 residues. The CDR3 region has the DNA TGTGCCAGCAGTTCACAGGGATCCTCTAATTCACCCCTCCACTTT. The encoded protein is CASSSQGSSNSPLHF.

This sequence joins TRBV2 and TRBJ1-2; unclear D gene. Trimming cost V 5 bases and J 5 bases, with 12 bases left between them. Germline-derived CDR1 and CDR2 are SNHLY and FYNNEI. The CDR3 length is 13 residues. The CDR3 nucleotides are TGTGCCAGCAGTATTCGGACTGATTATGGCTACACCTTC. Translated, it gives CASSIRTDYGYTF.

This rearrangement joins TRBV2 to TRBJ2-1; 9 bases fit TRBD2. J was trimmed by 2 bases and V by 4 bases; bases with no gene match: 3. The CDR3 has 15 amino acids. Germline CDR1 SNHLY, CDR2 FYNNEI. The CDR3 here is CASSAERGAYNEQFF. The CDR3 bases are TGTGCCAGCAGTGCGGAGCGGGGGGCCTACAATGAGCAGTTCTTC.

The chain is built from TRBV27 and TRBJ2-1; D is perhaps TRBD2 (6 bases). CDR3 length: 16 residues. The V and J ends lost 6 bases and 10 bases respectively, with 25 bases between them. Germline CDR1 MNHEY, CDR2 SMNVEV (reference sequence). The CDR3, as DNA: TGTGCCAGCAGGGCCAACCGGGACTCGGGGATCACGGAGCAGTTCTTC. Protein sequence: CASRANRDSGITEQFF.

The chain has TRBV5-8 and TRBJ1-4; TRBD1 matches at 7 bases. In germline, CDR1 is SGHTS, CDR2 YDEGEE. Germline trimming cut 0 bases from V and 8 bases from J; bases unmatched to any gene: 10. The CDR3 length is 16 residues. The CDR3 DNA follows: TGTGCCAGCAGCTTGGGTCTCTCCGGGACAGCGGAAAAACTGTTTTTT. It encodes CASSLGLSGTAEKLFF.

V gene TRBV7-2 combines with J gene TRBJ2-5; D might be TRBD2 (5 bases). V gave up 5 bases and J gave up 4 bases, with 14 bases separating them. The CDR3 sequence is 14 residues long. Germline V gene data show CDR1 as SGHTA and CDR2 as FQGNSA. The CDR3 protein is CASSPQTRRETQYF. DNA of the CDR3: TGTGCCAGCAGCCCCCAAACTAGAAGAGAGACCCAGTACTTC. The entire variable domain, with the rest obtained from reference TRBV7-2 and TRBJ2-5, is as follows: GAGVSQSPSNKVTEKGKDVELRCDPISGHTALYWYRQSLGQGLEFLIYFQGNSAPDKSGLPSDRFSAERTGGSVSTLTIQRTQQEDSAVYLCASSPQTRRETQYFGPGTRLLVL.

This chain connects TRBV24-1 to TRBJ2-5; the D gene is possibly TRBD1 (6 bases). The germline V and J ends were trimmed by 2 bases and 5 bases, with 29 bases remaining between them. Germline V CDR1 and CDR2: KGHDR, SFDVKD. This CDR3 has 20 residues. The CDR3 loop reads CATSDWSDLLNARQDETQYF. DNA for the CDR3: TGTGCCACCAGTGATTGGTCGGATCTTCTAAACGCACGACAGGATGAGACCCAGTACTTC.

The chain links TRBV7-9 to TRBJ1-2; D might be TRBD1 (5 bases). The CDR3 totals 14 residues. From germline, CDR1 is SEHNR and CDR2 FQNEAQ (reference sequence). Trimming took 0 bases from V and 5 from J, leaving 10 bases between them. CDR3 in DNA: TGTGCCAGCAGCTTAGCGGTAACAGGATATGGCTACACCTTC. This gives the protein CASSLAVTGYGYTF.

This clone was seen just once. The J gene is TRBJ1-6, the V gene TRBV3-1 (or the pseudogene TRBV3-2), with 8 bases aligning to TRBD1. Germline loops: CDR1 LGHDT, CDR2 YNNKEL (reference sequence). With 2 bases clipped from V and 12 bases from J, the junction kept 6 bases outside the gene matches. This CDR3 has 14 residues. The CDR3 reads CASSQLRTGRPLHF. The CDR3 DNA follows: TGTGCCAGCAGCCAACTAAGGACAGGGCGACCCCTCCACTTT.

The chain uses TRBV9 and TRBJ2-7, with a weak D call TRBD2 (5 bases). The V gene lost 4 bases and the J gene lost 7 bases, with 15 bases spanning the gap. CDR3 size: 13 residues. Germline-derived CDR1 and CDR2 are SGDLS and YYNGEE. CDR3 in DNA: TGTGCCAGCAGCCCCGGTCCATCGGGGGAGCAGTACTTC. Protein sequence: CASSPGPSGEQYF.